Following are 10 T cell receptor beta chains from one sample sequenced in a study of blood T cell repertoires in COVID-19. The protocol was immunoSEQ multiplex PCR, while the TCRdb copy is restricted to in-frame clones and leaves out a portion. The sample carries about 140,000 clones, more than 75% recorded once. Material: peripheral blood. These TCRs come from a man older than 75 with acute or convalescent COVID-19.

The chain uses TRBV28 and TRBJ1-2; the D is unclear. The CDR3 totals 18 residues. V was trimmed by 6 bases and J by 2 bases, leaving 25 bases between them. Germline CDR1 reads MDHEN; CDR2 reads SYDVKM. In DNA form, the CDR3 reads TGTGCCAGCAGACCCTTGACTGACGTCCTCCCTCGGAACTATGGCTACACCTTC. Amino acids: CASRPLTDVLPRNYGYTF.

V and J are TRBV28 and TRBJ1-1; 11 bases map to TRBD1. The V segment lost 4 bases and the J segment 5 bases; nucleotides outside the gene matches: 6. The CDR3 covers 15 residues. CDR1 is MDHEN and CDR2 is SYDVKM in the germline V gene. As DNA, the CDR3 is TGTGCCAGCAGTTCCAGGGACAGGGGGATAACTGAAGCTTTCTTT. Its translation is CASSSRDRGITEAFF.

The chain is built from TRBV5-1 and TRBJ2-2, with D possibly being TRBD2 (5 bases). Germline V gene data show CDR1 as SGHRS and CDR2 as YFSETQ. Trimming pared 2 bases from V and 4 bases from J, leaving 12 bases between. CDR3 length: 15 residues. CDR3 nucleotides: TGCGCCAGCAGCTTTATGGCCGGGGTCACCGGGGAGCTGTTTTTT. Protein product: CASSFMAGVTGELFF.

V gene TRBV6-2 or TRBV6-3 combines with J gene TRBJ2-5; possibly TRBD1 for D (6 bases). Germline V gene lookup returns CDR1 MNHEY and CDR2 SVGEGT. The CDR3 spans 11 residues. Between the trimmed V and J ends, which lost 6 bases and 14 bases, there was a span of 16 bases. The DNA of the CDR3 is TGTGCCAGCAGCGCAGGGGCCAGGCTTTACTTC. It encodes CASSAGARLYF.

In its sample, this clone was seen a few times. The chain couples TRBV5-5 to TRBJ2-2; perhaps TRBD2 as D (5 bases). The CDR3 consists of 14 residues. Germline CDR1 is SGHKS and CDR2 is YYEKEE (reference sequence). V was trimmed by 0 bases and J by 7 bases, leaving 10 bases between them. CDR3 DNA sequence: TGTGCCAGCAGCTTGGCCTCTGCGGGCGGGGAGCTGTTTTTT. It specifies CASSLASAGGELFF.

The chain joins TRBV3-1 (or the pseudogene TRBV3-2) to TRBJ1-6, with 8 bases identical to TRBD1. The CDR3 runs to 18 residues. Germline loops: CDR1 LGHDT, CDR2 YNNKEL (reference sequence). V shed 4 bases, J shed 0 bases, and the junction held 8 bases outside the gene matches. The CDR3 DNA is TGTGCCAGCAGCCCCTCGGACAGGGCGAGCTCCTATAATTCACCCCTCCACTTT. Translating it yields CASSPSDRASSYNSPLHF.

The chain uses TRBV6-6 and TRBJ1-6; D gene uncertain. The ends were cut back, 5 bases at V and 11 bases at J, with 13 bases in the middle. The CDR3 is 13 amino acids. Germline V lookup: CDR1 MNHNY, CDR2 SVGAGI (reference sequence). CDR3: CASSPGSTAPLHF. The CDR3 nucleotides are TGTGCCAGCAGTCCGGGATCAACCGCACCCCTCCACTTT.

The chain is built from TRBV18 and TRBJ1-1; 10 nucleotides line up with TRBD1. In germline, CDR1 is KGHSH, CDR2 LQKENI. V was pared by 6 bases and J by 5 bases, with 9 bases of the junction left unmatched. The CDR3 extends over 15 amino acids. The CDR3 protein is CASSYTGTGVTEAFF. The CDR3 nucleotides are TGTGCCAGCTCTTATACCGGGACAGGGGTTACTGAAGCTTTCTTT.

This rearrangement joins TRBV5-4 to TRBJ2-3; D might be TRBD2 (7 bases). Per germline, CDR1 SGHNT and CDR2 YYREEE (reference sequence). The ends were cut back, 4 bases at V and 1 base at J, with 16 bases in the middle. The CDR3 consists of 16 residues. Here the CDR3 reads CASSGGGAGGTDTQYF. The DNA of the CDR3 is TGTGCCAGCAGCGGAGGGGGGGCCGGGGGCACAGATACGCAGTATTTT.

The chain recombines TRBV5-1 with TRBJ2-3, with D perhaps matching TRBD2 (6 bases). V gave up 0 bases and J gave up 0 bases, with 8 bases separating them. The CDR3 length is 15 residues. Germline loops: CDR1 SGHRS, CDR2 YFSETQ. In DNA form, the CDR3 reads TGCGCCAGCAGCTTGGGTAGCGGTAGCACAGATACGCAGTATTTT. The encoded protein is CASSLGSGSTDTQYF.